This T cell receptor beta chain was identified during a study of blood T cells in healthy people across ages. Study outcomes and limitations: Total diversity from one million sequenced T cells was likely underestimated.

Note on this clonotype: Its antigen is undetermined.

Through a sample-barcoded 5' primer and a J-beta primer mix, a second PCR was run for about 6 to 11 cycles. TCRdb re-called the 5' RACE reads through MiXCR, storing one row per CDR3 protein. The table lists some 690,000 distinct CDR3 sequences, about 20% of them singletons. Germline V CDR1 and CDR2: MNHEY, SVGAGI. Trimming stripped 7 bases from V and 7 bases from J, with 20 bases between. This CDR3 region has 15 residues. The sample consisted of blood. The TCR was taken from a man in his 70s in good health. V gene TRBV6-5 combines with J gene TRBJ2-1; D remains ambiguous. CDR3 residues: CASTDLQRKPNEQFF. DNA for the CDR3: TGTGCCAGCACTGATCTCCAGCGCAAACCTAATGAGCAGTTCTTC.